This T cell receptor (beta chain) was recorded in a study of cytomegalovirus exposure and HLA in healthy donors. Study-level results: A later analysis showed HLA-associated TCR beta chains outstripping equally common others in clonal expansion. Follow-up analysis seemed to connect common viral pathogens with several of the most significant clusters identified. Earlier analysis yielded a pattern in which most TCR beta V segments were productive about 90% or about 30% of the time. A later analysis associated approximately 17,000 TCR beta sequences with HLA alleles at a 0.05 false discovery rate.

V lost 4 bases to trimming and J lost 3 bases, with 9 bases between them. Germline values: CDR1 WNHNN, CDR2 SYGVQD (reference sequence). The length of the CDR3 is 13 residues. Primers for the PCR totalled 60 Vbeta and 13 Jbeta. Here immunoSEQ multiplex PCR was the method, and the copy in TCRdb shows in-frame clones only, minus some. Found here are 150,000 to 200,000 clones, around 80% of them singletons; the top ten hold more than 1%. In the case of this clone: What it binds is not known.

The clonotype originates from a boy between 2 and 10 years old in good health and CMV-seronegative. V gene TRBV10-1 combines with J gene TRBJ1-1; D ambiguous. Material for sequencing was PBMCs. In DNA form, the CDR3 reads TGCGCCAGCAGTGTTGGGAGAGACACTGAAGCTTTCTTT. Residues: CASSVGRDTEAFF.